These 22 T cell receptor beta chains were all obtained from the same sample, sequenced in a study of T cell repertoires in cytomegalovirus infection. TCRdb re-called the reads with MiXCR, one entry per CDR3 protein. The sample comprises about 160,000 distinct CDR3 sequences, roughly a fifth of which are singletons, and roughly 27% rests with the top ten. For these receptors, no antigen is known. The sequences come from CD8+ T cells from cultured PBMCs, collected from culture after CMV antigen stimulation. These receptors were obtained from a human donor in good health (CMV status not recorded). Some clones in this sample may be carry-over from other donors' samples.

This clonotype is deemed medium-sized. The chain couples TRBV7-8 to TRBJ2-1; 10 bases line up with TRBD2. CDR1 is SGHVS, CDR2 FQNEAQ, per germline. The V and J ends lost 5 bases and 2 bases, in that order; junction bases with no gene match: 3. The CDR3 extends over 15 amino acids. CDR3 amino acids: CASSPSGGAYNEQFF. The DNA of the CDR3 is TGTGCCAGCAGCCCCAGCGGGGGGGCCTACAATGAGCAGTTCTTC.

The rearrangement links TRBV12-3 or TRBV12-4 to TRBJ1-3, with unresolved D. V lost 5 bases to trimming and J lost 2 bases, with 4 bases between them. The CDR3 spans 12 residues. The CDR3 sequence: CASSPTGNTIYF. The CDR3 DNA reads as TGTGCCAGCAGTCCCACTGGAAACACCATATATTTT.

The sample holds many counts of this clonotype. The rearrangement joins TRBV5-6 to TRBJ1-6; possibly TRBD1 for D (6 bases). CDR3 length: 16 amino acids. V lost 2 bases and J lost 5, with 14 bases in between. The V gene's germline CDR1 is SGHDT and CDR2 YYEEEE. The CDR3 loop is CASSLQGFKHNSPLHF. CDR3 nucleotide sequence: TGTGCCAGCAGCTTACAGGGTTTTAAGCATAATTCACCCCTCCACTTT. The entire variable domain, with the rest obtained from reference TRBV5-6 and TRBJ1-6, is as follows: DAGVTQSPTHLIKTRGQQVTLRCSPKSGHDTVSWYQQALGQGPQFIFQYYEEEERQRGNFPDRFSGHQFPNYSSELNVNALLLGDSALYLCASSLQGFKHNSPLHFGNGTRLTVT.

The CDR3 region is CASLRGQGAGEQYF. DNA for the CDR3: TGTGCCAGCTTGCGGGGACAGGGGGCAGGTGAGCAGTACTTC. The chain couples TRBV7-2 to TRBJ2-7, with TRBD1 identical over 12 bases. V lost 8 bases to trimming and J lost 7 bases; unmatched junction nucleotides: 9. The CDR3 loop spans 14 amino acids. Germline-derived CDR1 and CDR2 are SGHTA and FQGNSA.

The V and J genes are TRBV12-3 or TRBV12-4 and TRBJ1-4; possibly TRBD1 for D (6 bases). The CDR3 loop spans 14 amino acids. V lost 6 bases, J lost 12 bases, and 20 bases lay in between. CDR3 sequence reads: CASSLQGQDGELFF. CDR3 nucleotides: TGTGCCAGCAGCCTACAGGGCCAAGATGGGGAACTGTTTTTT.

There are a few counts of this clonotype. The CDR3 DNA is TGTGCCAGCAGCTTACGCGGGGGGCTGGTCGATGAGCAGTTCTTC. It yields the protein CASSLRGGLVDEQFF. This chain uses TRBV7-6 with TRBJ2-1, with 8 bases fitting TRBD2. Germline CDR1 reads SGHVS; CDR2 reads FNYEAQ. The length of the CDR3 is 15 residues. J gave up 8 bases and V 2 bases, and 8 bases lay outside the gene matches.

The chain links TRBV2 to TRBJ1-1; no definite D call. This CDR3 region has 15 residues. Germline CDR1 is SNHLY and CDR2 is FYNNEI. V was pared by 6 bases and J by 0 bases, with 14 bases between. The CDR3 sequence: CASRAGSNMNTEAFF. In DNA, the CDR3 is TGTGCCAGCAGGGCCGGGTCCAACATGAACACTGAAGCTTTCTTT.

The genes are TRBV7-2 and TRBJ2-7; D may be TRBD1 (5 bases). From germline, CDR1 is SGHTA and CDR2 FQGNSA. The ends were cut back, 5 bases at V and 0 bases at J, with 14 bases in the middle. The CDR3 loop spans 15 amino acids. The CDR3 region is CASSATGFSSYEQYF. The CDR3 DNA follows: TGTGCCAGCAGCGCCACAGGATTTTCCTCCTACGAGCAGTACTTC.

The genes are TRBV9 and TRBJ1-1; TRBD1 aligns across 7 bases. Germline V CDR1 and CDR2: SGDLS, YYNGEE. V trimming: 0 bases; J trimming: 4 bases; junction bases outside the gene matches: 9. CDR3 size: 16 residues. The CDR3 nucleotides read TGTGCCAGCAGCGTAGCTAAAACAGGGGTGATCACTGAAGCTTTCTTT. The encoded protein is CASSVAKTGVITEAFF.

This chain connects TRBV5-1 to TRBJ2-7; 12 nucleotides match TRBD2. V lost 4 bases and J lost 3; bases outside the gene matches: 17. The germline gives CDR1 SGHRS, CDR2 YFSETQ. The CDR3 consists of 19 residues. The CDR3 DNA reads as TGCGCCAGCAGCGTCACCGGGACTAGCGGGTCCCGACCGGGCTACGAGCAGTACTTC. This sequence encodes CASSVTGTSGSRPGYEQYF.

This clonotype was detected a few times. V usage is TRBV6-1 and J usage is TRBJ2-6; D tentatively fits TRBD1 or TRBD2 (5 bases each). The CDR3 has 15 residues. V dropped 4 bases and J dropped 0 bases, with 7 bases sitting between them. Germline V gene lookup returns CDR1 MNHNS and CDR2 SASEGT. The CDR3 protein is CASSVGTSGANVLTF. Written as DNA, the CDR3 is TGTGCCAGCAGTGTTGGGACCTCTGGGGCCAACGTCCTGACTTTC.

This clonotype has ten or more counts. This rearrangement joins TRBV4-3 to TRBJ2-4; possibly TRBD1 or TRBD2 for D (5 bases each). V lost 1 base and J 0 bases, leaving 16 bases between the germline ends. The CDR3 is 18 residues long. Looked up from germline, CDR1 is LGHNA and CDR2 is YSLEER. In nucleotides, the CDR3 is TGCGCCAGCAGCCAAGGGGGGATGTCGGCCCTAGCCAAAAACATTCAGTACTTC. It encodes CASSQGGMSALAKNIQYF.

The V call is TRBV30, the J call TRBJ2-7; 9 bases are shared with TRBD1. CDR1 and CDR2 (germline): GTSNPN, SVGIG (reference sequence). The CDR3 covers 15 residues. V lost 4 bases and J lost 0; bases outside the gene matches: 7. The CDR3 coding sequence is TGTGCCTGGATCGCGCCGGGACAGGGCTCCTACGAGCAGTACTTC. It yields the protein CAWIAPGQGSYEQYF.

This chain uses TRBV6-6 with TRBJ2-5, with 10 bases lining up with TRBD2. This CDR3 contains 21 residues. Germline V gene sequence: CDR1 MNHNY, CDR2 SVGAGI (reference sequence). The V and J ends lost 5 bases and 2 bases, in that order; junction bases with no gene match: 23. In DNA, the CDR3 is TGTGCCAGCAGTCGAACCGTACTACCGAGCGGGGGGGGCACGACACAAGAGACCCAGTACTTC. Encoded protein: CASSRTVLPSGGGTTQETQYF.

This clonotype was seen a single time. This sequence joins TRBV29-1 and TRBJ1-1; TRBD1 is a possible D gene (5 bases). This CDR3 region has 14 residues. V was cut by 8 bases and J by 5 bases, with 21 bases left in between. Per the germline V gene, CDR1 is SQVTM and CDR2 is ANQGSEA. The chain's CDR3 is CSSDPVAGQTEAFF. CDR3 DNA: TGCAGCTCTGACCCTGTGGCAGGGCAGACTGAAGCTTTCTTT.

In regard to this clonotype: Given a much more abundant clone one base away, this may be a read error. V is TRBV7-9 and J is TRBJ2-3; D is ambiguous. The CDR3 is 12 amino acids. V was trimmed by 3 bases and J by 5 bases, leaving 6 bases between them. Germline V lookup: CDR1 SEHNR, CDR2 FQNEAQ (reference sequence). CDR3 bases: TGTGCCAGCAGCTTTCAAAAAGATACGCAGTATTTT. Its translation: CASSFQKDTQYF.

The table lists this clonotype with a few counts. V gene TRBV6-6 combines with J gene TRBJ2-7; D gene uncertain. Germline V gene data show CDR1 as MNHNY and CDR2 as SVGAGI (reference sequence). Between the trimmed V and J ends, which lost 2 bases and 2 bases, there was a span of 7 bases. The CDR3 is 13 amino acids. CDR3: CASSYGQTYEQYF. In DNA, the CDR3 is TGTGCCAGCAGTTACGGGCAGACCTACGAGCAGTACTTC.

DNA of the CDR3: TGTGCCAGTAGTATGAATCAGGTGAACACTGAAGCTTTCTTT. Amino acid sequence: CASSMNQVNTEAFF. The chain employs TRBV19 and TRBJ1-1; no firm D call. CDR1 and CDR2 from the germline V gene are LNHDA and SQIVND (reference sequence). Trimming took 3 bases from V and 0 from J, leaving 8 bases between them. This CDR3 has 14 residues. The whole variable domain, filled in from reference TRBV19 and TRBJ1-1, reads DGGITQSPKYLFRKEGQNVTLSCEQNLNHDAMYWYRQDPGQGLRLIYYSQIVNDFQKGDIAEGYSVSREKKESFPLTVTSAQKNPTAFYLCASSMNQVNTEAFFGQGTRLTVV.

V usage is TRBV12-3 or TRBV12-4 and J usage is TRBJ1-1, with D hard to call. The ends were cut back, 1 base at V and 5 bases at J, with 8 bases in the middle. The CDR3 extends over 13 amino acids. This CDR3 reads CASSLGGKTEAFF. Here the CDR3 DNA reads TGTGCCAGCAGTTTAGGAGGGAAAACTGAAGCTTTCTTT.

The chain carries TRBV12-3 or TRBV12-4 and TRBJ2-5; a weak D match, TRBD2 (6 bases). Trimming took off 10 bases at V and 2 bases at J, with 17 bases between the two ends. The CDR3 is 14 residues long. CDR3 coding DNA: TGTGCCACAGGAGTTGGGACTCCACAAGAGACCCAGTACTTC. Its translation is CATGVGTPQETQYF.

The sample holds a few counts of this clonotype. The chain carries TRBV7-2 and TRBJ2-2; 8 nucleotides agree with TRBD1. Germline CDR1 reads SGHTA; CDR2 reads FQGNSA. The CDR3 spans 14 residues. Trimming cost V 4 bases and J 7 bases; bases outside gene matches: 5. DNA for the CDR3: TGTGCCAGCAGCTCCCGACAGGGGATCGGGGAGCTGTTTTTT. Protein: CASSSRQGIGELFF.

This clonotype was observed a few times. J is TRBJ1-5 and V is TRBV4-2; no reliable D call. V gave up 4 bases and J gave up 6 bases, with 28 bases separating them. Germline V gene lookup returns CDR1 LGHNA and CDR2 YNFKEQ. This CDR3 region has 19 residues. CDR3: CASSRGAGTVRSSGQPQHF. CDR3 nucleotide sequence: TGTGCCAGCAGCCGGGGAGCAGGTACCGTTCGGTCCTCGGGTCAGCCCCAGCATTTT.